This TCR beta chain was retrieved from a study of blood T cell repertoires in COVID-19. The CDR3 is 14 amino acids. CDR1 and CDR2 from the germline V gene are SGHTA and FQGTGA. The V segment lost 5 bases and the J segment 6 bases; nucleotides outside the gene matches: 10. Participants were placed into cohorts based on the clinical history they reported. TCRdb's table, derived via immunoSEQ multiplex PCR, lists solely in-frame clones and lacks some. The sample shows 360,000 or so clones, roughly four fifths of them seen only once. V and J are TRBV7-3 and TRBJ2-7; the match to TRBD1 covers 7 bases. Sequenced sample: PBMCs or T cells enriched from blood (not recorded which). This clonotype was sampled from a woman in her fifties or sixties who had recovered from COVID-19. The CDR3 nucleotides are TGTGCCAGCAGCCAAACAGGGGCTTCTGGCGAGCAGTACTTC. Translating it yields CASSQTGASGEQYF.